A single sample is the source of the 8 T cell receptor beta chains below, sequenced in a study of blood T cell repertoires in COVID-19. The method was immunoSEQ multiplex PCR; TCRdb's version includes in-frame clones alone and lacks a portion of them. The repertoire holds just over 150,000 clones, with over 75% as singletons. The sequenced sample consisted of peripheral blood. These receptors all come from a woman aged 40-49 years with acute or convalescent COVID-19.

The chain is built from TRBV28 and TRBJ2-1; weak D call: TRBD2 (5 bases). Germline-derived CDR1 and CDR2 are MDHEN and SYDVKM. This CDR3 has 16 residues. The V end was cut by 3 bases, the J end by 5 bases, with 17 bases between. The CDR3 sequence is CASSLSPGSADNEQFF. The CDR3 nucleotides are TGTGCCAGCAGTTTGTCGCCGGGGAGCGCTGACAATGAGCAGTTCTTC.

This chain joins TRBV9 and TRBJ1-1, with TRBD1 matching over 12 bases. V dropped 7 bases and J dropped 5; count of bases not matched to a gene: 3. The V gene's germline CDR1 is SGDLS and CDR2 YYNGEE. The CDR3 length is 13 residues. The CDR3 protein is CASGDRGLTEAFF. CDR3 DNA sequence: TGTGCCAGCGGGGACAGGGGGCTGACTGAAGCTTTCTTT.

This chain connects TRBV7-9 to TRBJ2-5; a possible D gene is TRBD2 (6 bases). V lost 5 bases and J 1 base, leaving 14 bases between the germline ends. Germline CDR1 and CDR2: SEHNR and FQNEAQ (reference sequence). The CDR3 has 15 amino acids. As DNA, the CDR3 is TGTGCCAGCAGCCCAGTGGGGACTGGCCAAGAGACCCAGTACTTC. It encodes CASSPVGTGQETQYF.

The chain employs TRBV6-5 and TRBJ2-3, with D tentatively TRBD1 (6 bases). V was cut by 4 bases and J by 3 bases, with 8 bases left in between. The CDR3 has 13 residues. Germline CDR1 reads MNHEY; CDR2 reads SVGAGI. The CDR3 region is CASSFQGTDTQYF. The CDR3 DNA follows: TGTGCCAGCAGTTTCCAGGGGACAGATACGCAGTATTTT.

This clone was seen a handful of times. The V call is TRBV5-1, the J call TRBJ1-6, with D perhaps matching TRBD1 (6 bases). Trimming removed 4 bases from V and 5 bases from J, with 16 bases in between. Germline V gene data show CDR1 as SGHRS and CDR2 as YFSETQ. The CDR3 length is 16 residues. The CDR3 sequence: CASSATGNGNNSPLHF. CDR3 bases: TGCGCCAGCAGCGCTACAGGGAATGGGAATAATTCACCCCTCCACTTT. The complete variable domain, with remaining parts taken from reference TRBV5-1 and TRBJ1-6, reads KAGVTQTPRYLIKTRGQQVTLSCSPISGHRSVSWYQQTPGQGLQFLFEYFSETQRNKGNFPGRFSGRQFSNSRSEMNVSTLELGDSALYLCASSATGNGNNSPLHFGNGTRLTVT.

This chain connects TRBV5-4 to TRBJ1-4, with D possibly TRBD1 on 6 matching bases. The germline CDR1 and CDR2 sequences are SGHNT and YYREEE (reference sequence). The CDR3 sequence is 15 residues long. V was shortened by 4 bases and J by 7 bases, with 17 bases between the two germline ends. CDR3 DNA: TGTGCCAGCAGCCCTCAGCAGGGAGGGGGTGAAAAACTGTTTTTT. Translating gives CASSPQQGGGEKLFF.

The gene calls are TRBV11-2 and TRBJ2-1, with 9 bases matching TRBD2. The CDR3 is 15 residues long. Germline CDR1 SGHAT, CDR2 FQNNGV. The V gene end was trimmed by 0 bases and the J gene end by 7 bases; junction bases not matched to a gene: 4. The CDR3 reads CASSLDGTSLNEQFF. As DNA, the CDR3 is TGTGCCAGCAGCTTAGATGGGACTAGCCTGAATGAGCAGTTCTTC.

The rearrangement joins TRBV10-1 to TRBJ1-6; TRBD1 is a possible D gene (5 bases). Germline V lookup: CDR1 WNHNN, CDR2 SYGVQD (reference sequence). The CDR3 sequence is 15 residues long. V gave up 0 bases and J gave up 6 bases, with 9 bases separating them. The CDR3 coding sequence is TGCGCCAGCAGTGAGTCGTCCAGGGTTAATTCACCCCTCCACTTT. Its translation: CASSESSRVNSPLHF.